Reported below is one T cell receptor beta chain. The CDR3 runs to 21 residues. Germline trimming cut 5 bases from V and 2 bases from J; bases unmatched to any gene: 23. The germline V gene has CDR1 LNHDA and CDR2 SQIVND (reference sequence). This sample stems from a study of blood T cell repertoires in COVID-19. Per the original data handling: Quantification of nucleated cells was approximated via reference gene primer amplification. TCRdb's copy holds only in-frame clones and misses some; the assay was immunoSEQ multiplex PCR. V and J calls and clone size come straight from that table; D and trimming were deduced from the DNA. The sample lists 200,000 to 250,000 clones, 70% to 85% occurring once.

This TCR was recovered from a woman of 80 years or more with COVID-19, enrolled during active disease. The gene calls are TRBV19 and TRBJ1-5; 8 nucleotides match TRBD1. Input material: peripheral blood. DNA of the CDR3: TGTGCCAGTAGTCGCCTTGGGGCAAGAAGACAGGGGCTACATGGCAATCAGCCCCAGCATTTT. Translating it yields CASSRLGARRQGLHGNQPQHF.